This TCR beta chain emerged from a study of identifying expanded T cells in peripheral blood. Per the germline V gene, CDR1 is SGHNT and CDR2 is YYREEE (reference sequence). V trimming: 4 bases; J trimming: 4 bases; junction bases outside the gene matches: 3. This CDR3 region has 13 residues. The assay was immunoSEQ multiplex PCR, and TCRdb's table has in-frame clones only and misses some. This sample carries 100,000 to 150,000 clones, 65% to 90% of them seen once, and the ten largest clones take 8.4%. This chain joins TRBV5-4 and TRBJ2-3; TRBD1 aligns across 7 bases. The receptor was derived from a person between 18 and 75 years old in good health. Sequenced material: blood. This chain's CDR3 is CASSTTGADTQYF. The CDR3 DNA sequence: TGTGCCAGCAGCACCACAGGGGCAGATACGCAGTATTTT.